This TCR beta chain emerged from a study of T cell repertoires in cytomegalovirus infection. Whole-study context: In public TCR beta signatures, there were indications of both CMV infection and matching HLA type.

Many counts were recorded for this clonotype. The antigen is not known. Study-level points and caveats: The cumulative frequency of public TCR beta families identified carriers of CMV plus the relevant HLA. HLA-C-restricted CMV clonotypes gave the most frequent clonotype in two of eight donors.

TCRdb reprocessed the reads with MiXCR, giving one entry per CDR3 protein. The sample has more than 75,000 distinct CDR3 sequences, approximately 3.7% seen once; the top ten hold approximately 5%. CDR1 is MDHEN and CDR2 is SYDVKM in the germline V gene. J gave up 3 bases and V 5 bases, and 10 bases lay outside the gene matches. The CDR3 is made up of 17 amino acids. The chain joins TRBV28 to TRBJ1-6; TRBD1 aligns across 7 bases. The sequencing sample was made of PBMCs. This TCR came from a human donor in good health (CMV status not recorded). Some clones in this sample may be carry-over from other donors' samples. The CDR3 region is CASSVRQGVGYNSPLHF. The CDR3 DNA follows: TGTGCCAGCAGTGTGAGACAGGGTGTTGGCTATAATTCACCCCTCCACTTT.